A single sample is the source of the 9 T cell receptor beta chains below, sequenced in a study of blood T cells in healthy people across ages. For the second PCR, which ran for about 7 to 11 cycles, a sample-barcoded 5' primer and a J-beta primer mix were used. From the 5' RACE reads, TCRdb called clonotypes with MiXCR, one entry per CDR3 protein. The repertoire includes about 1,600,000 distinct CDR3 sequences, roughly 40% of them detected once, and approximately 7.9% sits in the top ten. The material sequenced was blood. These receptors originate from a woman between 18 and 29 years old in good health.

There are a few counts of this clonotype. This rearrangement joins TRBV20-1 to TRBJ1-1; no clear D gene. V lost 4 bases and J 3 bases, leaving 6 bases between the germline ends. The length of the CDR3 is 11 residues. Germline V gives CDR1 DFQATT, CDR2 SNEGSKA (reference sequence). This CDR3 is CSAKTHTEAFF. The CDR3 bases are TGCAGTGCTAAGACACACACTGAAGCTTTCTTT.

The chain has TRBV4-1 and TRBJ2-4, with TRBD1 matching over 10 bases. The CDR3 is 18 residues long. Germline trimming cut 3 bases from V and 2 bases from J; bases unmatched to any gene: 10. The germline V gene has CDR1 MGHRA and CDR2 YSYEKL. The CDR3 sequence is CASSQLTGTGVTKNIQYF. In DNA, the CDR3 is TGCGCCAGCAGCCAGTTAACCGGGACAGGGGTCACCAAAAACATTCAGTACTTC.

The CDR3 protein is CSAGRGGRAVETQYF. The CDR3 DNA reads as TGCAGTGCTGGAAGAGGGGGGAGGGCCGTAGAGACCCAGTACTTC. J is TRBJ2-4 and V is TRBV20-1, with D perhaps matching TRBD2 (7 bases). The DNA end lines up better with TRBJ2-5; the J call may be wrong. The CDR3 has 15 residues. CDR1 is DFQATT and CDR2 is SNEGSKA in the germline V gene (reference sequence).

The chain carries TRBV7-9 and TRBJ1-6, with D maybe TRBD1 (5 bases). The CDR3 sequence is 15 residues long. The ends were cut back, 3 bases at V and 5 bases at J, with 11 bases in the middle. Per germline, CDR1 SEHNR and CDR2 FQNEAQ (reference sequence). The CDR3 loop reads CASSLGTVHNSPLHF. CDR3 DNA sequence: TGTGCCAGCAGCTTGGGGACGGTTCATAATTCACCCCTCCACTTT.

This chain uses TRBV3-1 with TRBJ1-2; 11 nucleotides agree with TRBD1. In germline, CDR1 is LGHDT, CDR2 YNNKEL (reference sequence). V lost 3 bases and J lost 3; bases outside the gene matches: 3. The CDR3 runs 15 residues. CDR3 nucleotides: TGTGCCAGCAGCCATGGGACAGGGGGTCACTATGGCTACACCTTC. Amino acid sequence: CASSHGTGGHYGYTF.

This chain links TRBV6-6 with TRBJ2-7; D gene unclear. The J call is in doubt because the DNA end fits TRBJ2-5 better. Looked up from germline, CDR1 is MNHNY and CDR2 is SVGAGI (reference sequence). The CDR3 has 13 amino acids. The CDR3, as DNA: TGTGCCAGCAGCCAATCCCCCGCTGAGACCCAGTACTTC. Protein: CASSQSPAETQYF.

The chain uses TRBV24-1 and TRBJ2-1; D ambiguous. This CDR3 has 12 residues. V gave up 3 bases and J gave up 6 bases, with 5 bases separating them. Germline V gene data show CDR1 as KGHDR and CDR2 as SFDVKD. CDR3 loop: CATSDPLNEQFF. CDR3 DNA: TGTGCCACCAGTGATCCCCTCAATGAGCAGTTCTTC.

Worth noting for this clonotype: At one end, the junction sequence differs from germline, possibly due to a read error. The V gene is TRBV7-7, the J gene TRBJ2-3; a possible D gene is TRBD1 (5 bases). CDR3 length equals 16 residues. The germline gives CDR1 SSHAT, CDR2 FNYEAQ (reference sequence). CDR3 nucleotide sequence: TGTGCCAGCAGCTTATCCTGGGTTTCGAGCACAGGTACGCAGTATTTT. This gives the protein CASSLSWVSSTGTQYF.

This rearrangement joins TRBV27 to TRBJ1-3; TRBD1 is a possible D gene (5 bases). Trimming cost V 8 bases and J 2 bases, with 10 bases left between them. Germline CDR1 reads MNHEY; CDR2 reads SMNVEV (reference sequence). This CDR3 has 13 residues. CDR3 sequence: CASAGTAGNTIYF. The CDR3 bases are TGTGCCAGCGCGGGGACGGCTGGAAACACCATATATTTT.